Here is one T cell receptor beta chain with its context. The data derive from a study of blood T cell repertoires in COVID-19. In terms of age and location, participants ranged from roughly 18 to 100 years and lived in about 25 US areas. Cohort placement rested on clinical history that participants reported themselves. Exposed participants came across a COVID-19 case within 2 weeks before study entry. Only in-frame clones appear in the TCRdb table, and some are missing; sequencing was by immunoSEQ multiplex PCR. The top ten clones hold roughly 4% of a sample with approximately 150,000 clones, roughly nine tenths of them seen once. With V trimmed by 4 bases and J by 5 bases, 8 bases remained unmatched. Germline V gene data show CDR1 as SGDLS and CDR2 as YYNGEE. This CDR3 contains 15 residues.

The sample was PBMCs or T cells enriched from blood (not recorded which). The clonotype comes from a woman aged 40 to 50 who had been exposed to COVID-19. V and J are TRBV9 and TRBJ2-3; 9 bases align to TRBD2. CDR3 protein: CASSSRTSAGDTQYF. The DNA of the CDR3 is TGTGCCAGCAGCTCCCGGACTAGCGCTGGAGATACGCAGTATTTT.